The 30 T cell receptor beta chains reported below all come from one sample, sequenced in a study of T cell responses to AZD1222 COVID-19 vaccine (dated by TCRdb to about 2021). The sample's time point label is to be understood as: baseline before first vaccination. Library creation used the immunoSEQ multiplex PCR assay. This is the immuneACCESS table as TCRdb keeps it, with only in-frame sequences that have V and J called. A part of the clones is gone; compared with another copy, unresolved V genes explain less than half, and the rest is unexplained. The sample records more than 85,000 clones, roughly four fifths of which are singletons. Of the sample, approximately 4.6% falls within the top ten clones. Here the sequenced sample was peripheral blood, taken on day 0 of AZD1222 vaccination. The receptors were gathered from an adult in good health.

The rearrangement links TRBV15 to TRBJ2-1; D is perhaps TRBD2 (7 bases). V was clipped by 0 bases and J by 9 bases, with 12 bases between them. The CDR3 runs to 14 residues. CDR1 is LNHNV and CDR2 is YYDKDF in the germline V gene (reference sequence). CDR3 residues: CATSRDRGAGEQFF. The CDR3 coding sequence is TGTGCCACCAGCAGAGATCGGGGGGCAGGTGAGCAGTTCTTC.

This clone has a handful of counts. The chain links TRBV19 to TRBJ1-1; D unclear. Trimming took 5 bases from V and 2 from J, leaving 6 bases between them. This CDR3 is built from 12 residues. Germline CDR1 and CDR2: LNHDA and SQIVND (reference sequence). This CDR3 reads CASSYPNTEAFF. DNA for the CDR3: TGTGCCAGTAGTTACCCCAACACTGAAGCTTTCTTT.

DNA of the CDR3: TGTGCCAGCAGCATCCAAGGGACAGGGACAAGCACCGGGGAGCTGTTTTTT. Translation gives CASSIQGTGTSTGELFF. The rearrangement links TRBV21-1 to TRBJ2-2; no check of the table's D call, TRBD1, against the DNA was made. TRBV21-1 is marked as a pseudogene. The CDR3 loop spans 17 amino acids.

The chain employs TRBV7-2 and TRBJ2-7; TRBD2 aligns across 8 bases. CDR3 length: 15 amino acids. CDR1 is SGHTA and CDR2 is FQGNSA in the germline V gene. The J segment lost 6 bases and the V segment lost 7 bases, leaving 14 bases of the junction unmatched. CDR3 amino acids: CASTPGGGGTLEQYF. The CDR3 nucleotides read TGTGCCAGCACCCCCGGTGGCGGGGGGACTCTCGAGCAGTACTTC.

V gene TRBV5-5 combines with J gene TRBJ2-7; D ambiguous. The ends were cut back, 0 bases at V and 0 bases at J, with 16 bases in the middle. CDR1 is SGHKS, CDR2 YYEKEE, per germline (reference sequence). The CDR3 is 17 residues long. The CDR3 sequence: CASSLAPVGGSSYEQYF. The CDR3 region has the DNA TGTGCCAGCAGCTTGGCCCCGGTCGGCGGTAGCTCCTACGAGCAGTACTTC.

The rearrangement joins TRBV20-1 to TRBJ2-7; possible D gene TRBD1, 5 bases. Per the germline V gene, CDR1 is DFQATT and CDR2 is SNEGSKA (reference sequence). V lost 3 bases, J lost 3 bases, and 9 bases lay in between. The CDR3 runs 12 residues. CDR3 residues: CSASRGSYEQYF. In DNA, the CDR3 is TGCAGTGCTAGTAGGGGCAGCTACGAGCAGTACTTC.

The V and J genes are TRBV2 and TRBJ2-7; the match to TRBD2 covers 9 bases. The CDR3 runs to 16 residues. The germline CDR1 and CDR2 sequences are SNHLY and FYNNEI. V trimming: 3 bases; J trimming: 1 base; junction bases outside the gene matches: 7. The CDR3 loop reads CASSEGETSGSYEQYF. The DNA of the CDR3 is TGTGCCAGCAGTGAGGGAGAGACTAGCGGATCCTACGAGCAGTACTTC.

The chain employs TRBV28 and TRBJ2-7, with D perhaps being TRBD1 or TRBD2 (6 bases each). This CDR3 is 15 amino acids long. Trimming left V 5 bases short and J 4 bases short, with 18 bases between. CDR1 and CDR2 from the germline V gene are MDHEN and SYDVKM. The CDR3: CASSKPGRGRYEQYF. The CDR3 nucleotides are TGTGCCAGCAGTAAACCCGGACGGGGGCGGTACGAGCAGTACTTC.

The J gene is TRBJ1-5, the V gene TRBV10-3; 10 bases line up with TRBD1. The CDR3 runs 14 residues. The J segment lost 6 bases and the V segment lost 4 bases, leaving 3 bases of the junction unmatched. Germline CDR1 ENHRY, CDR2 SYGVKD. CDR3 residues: CAISGQGAVQPQHF. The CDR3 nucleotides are TGTGCCATCAGTGGACAGGGGGCAGTTCAGCCCCAGCATTTT.

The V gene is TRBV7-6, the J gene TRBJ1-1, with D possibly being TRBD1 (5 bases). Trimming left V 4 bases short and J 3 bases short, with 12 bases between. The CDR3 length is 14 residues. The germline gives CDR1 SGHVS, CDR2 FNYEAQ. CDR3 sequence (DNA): TGTGCCAGCAGCTCAACCGGGACCTACACTGAAGCTTTCTTT. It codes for CASSSTGTYTEAFF.

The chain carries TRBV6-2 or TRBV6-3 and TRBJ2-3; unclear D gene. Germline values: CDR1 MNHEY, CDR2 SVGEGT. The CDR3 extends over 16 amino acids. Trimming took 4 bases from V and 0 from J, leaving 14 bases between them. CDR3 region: CASSSLDILSTDTQYF. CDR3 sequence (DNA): TGTGCCAGCAGTTCGCTCGACATCCTAAGCACAGATACGCAGTATTTT.

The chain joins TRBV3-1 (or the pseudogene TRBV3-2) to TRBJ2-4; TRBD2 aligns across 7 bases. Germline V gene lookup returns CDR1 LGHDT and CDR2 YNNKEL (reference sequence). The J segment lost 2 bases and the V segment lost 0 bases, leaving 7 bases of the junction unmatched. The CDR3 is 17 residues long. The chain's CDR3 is CASSQDLPGGTKNIQYF. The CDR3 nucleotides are TGTGCCAGCAGCCAAGATCTCCCCGGGGGGACCAAAAACATTCAGTACTTC.

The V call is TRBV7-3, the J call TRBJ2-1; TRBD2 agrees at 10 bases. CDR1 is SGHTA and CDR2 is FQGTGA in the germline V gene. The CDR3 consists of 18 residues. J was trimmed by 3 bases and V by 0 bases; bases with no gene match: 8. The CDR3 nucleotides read TGTGCCAGCAGCTTAACAGGTAGCGGGGGGAATATCTACAATGAGCAGTTCTTC. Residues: CASSLTGSGGNIYNEQFF. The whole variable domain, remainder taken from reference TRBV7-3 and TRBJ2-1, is GAGVSQTPSNKVTEKGKYVELRCDPISGHTALYWYRQSLGQGPEFLIYFQGTGAADDSGLPNDRFFAVRPEGSVSTLKIQRTERGDSAVYLCASSLTGSGGNIYNEQFFGPGTRLTVL.

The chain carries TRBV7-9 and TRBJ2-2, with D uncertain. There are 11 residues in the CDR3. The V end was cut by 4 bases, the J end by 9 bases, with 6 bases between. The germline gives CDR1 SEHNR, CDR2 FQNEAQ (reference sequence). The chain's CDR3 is CASSSTRELFF. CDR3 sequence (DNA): TGTGCCAGCAGCTCTACCCGGGAGCTGTTTTTT.

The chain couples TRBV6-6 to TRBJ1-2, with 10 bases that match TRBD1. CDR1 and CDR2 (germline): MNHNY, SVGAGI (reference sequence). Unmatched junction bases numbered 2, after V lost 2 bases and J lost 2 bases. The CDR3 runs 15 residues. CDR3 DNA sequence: TGTGCCAGCAGTTACGGGGGACAGGGGAACTATGGCTACACCTTC. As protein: CASSYGGQGNYGYTF.

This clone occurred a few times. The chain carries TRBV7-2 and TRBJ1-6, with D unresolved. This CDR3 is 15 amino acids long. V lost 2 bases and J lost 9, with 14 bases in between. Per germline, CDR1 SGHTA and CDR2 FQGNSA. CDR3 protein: CASSLPRGKSSPLHF. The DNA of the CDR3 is TGTGCCAGCAGCTTACCGAGAGGGAAGAGTTCACCCCTCCACTTT.

The CDR3 protein is CASSYSGPRGEKLFF. In nucleotides, the CDR3 is TGTGCCAGCAGTTATTCGGGACCACGCGGGGAAAAACTGTTTTTT. The gene calls are TRBV28 and TRBJ1-4, with D maybe TRBD1 (5 bases). The CDR3 length is 15 residues. V shed 4 bases and J shed 8 bases, with 17 bases lying between them. CDR1 is MDHEN, CDR2 SYDVKM, per germline.

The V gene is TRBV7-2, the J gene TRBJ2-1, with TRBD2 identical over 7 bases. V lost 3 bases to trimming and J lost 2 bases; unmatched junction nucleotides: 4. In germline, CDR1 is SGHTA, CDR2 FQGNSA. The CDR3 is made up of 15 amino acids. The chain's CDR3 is CASSFQSGAYNEQFF. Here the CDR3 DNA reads TGTGCCAGCAGCTTTCAAAGCGGGGCCTACAATGAGCAGTTCTTC.

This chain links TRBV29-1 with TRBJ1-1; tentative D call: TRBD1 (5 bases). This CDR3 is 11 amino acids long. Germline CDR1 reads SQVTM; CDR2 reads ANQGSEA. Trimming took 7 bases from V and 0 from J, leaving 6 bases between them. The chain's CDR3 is CSGGVNTEAFF. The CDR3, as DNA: TGCAGCGGAGGGGTGAACACTGAAGCTTTCTTT.

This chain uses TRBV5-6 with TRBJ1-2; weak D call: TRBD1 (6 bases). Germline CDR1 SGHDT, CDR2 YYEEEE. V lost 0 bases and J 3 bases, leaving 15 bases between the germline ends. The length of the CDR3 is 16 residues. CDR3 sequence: CASSLGRGLWDYGYTF. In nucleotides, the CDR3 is TGTGCCAGCAGCTTGGGCAGGGGACTTTGGGACTATGGCTACACCTTC.

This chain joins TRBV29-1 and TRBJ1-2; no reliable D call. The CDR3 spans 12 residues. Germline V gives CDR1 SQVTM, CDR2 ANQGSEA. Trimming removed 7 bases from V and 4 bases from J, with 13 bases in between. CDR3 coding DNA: TGCAGCGCCGCGGACGGCCCCTATGGCTACACCTTC. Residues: CSAADGPYGYTF.

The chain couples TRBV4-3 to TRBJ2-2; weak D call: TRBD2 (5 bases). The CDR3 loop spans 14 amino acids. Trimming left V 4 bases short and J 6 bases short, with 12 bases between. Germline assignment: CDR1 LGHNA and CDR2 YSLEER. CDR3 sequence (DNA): TGCGCCAGCAGCCTTGCGCGGGCCTCCGGGGAGCTGTTTTTT. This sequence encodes CASSLARASGELFF.

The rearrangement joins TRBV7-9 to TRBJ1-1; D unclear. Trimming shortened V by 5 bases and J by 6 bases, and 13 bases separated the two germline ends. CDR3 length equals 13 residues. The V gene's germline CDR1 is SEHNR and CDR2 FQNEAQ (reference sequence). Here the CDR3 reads CASSPAGRSEAFF. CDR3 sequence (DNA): TGTGCCAGCAGCCCAGCCGGTAGATCTGAAGCTTTCTTT.

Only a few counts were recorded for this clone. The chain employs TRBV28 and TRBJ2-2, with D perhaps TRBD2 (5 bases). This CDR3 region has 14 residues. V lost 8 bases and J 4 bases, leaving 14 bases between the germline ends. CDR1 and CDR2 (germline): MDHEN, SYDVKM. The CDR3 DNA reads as TGTGCCAGCCTAGGCCTCGGGGTCACCGGGGAGCTGTTTTTT. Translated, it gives CASLGLGVTGELFF.

Written as DNA, the CDR3 is TGTGCCAGCAGCCTTCCAGGGTCTGGGGCCAACGTCCTGACTTTC. Translated, it gives CASSLPGSGANVLTF. The chain couples TRBV4-2 to TRBJ2-6, with D perhaps TRBD1 (5 bases). Germline loops: CDR1 LGHNA, CDR2 YNFKEQ. The germline V and J ends were trimmed by 4 bases and 1 base, with 8 bases remaining between them. This CDR3 spans 15 amino acids.

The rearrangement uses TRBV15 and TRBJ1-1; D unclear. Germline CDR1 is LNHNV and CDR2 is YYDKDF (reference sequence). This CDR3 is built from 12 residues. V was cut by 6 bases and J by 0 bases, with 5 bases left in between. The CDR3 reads CATSRVNTEAFF. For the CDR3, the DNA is TGTGCCACCAGTCGGGTGAACACTGAAGCTTTCTTT.

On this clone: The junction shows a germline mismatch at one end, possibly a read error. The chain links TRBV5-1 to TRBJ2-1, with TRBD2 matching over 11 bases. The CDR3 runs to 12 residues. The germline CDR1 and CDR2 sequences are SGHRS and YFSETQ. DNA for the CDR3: TGCGCCAGCAGCTTGACTAGCGGGGGTTCGGTCTTC. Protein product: CASSLTSGGSVF.

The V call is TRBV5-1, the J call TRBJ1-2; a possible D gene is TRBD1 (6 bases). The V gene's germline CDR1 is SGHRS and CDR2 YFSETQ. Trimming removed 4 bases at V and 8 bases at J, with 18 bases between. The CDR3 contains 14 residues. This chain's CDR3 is CASSGRDNPGGYTF. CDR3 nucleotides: TGCGCCAGCAGCGGAAGGGACAATCCGGGGGGCTACACCTTC.

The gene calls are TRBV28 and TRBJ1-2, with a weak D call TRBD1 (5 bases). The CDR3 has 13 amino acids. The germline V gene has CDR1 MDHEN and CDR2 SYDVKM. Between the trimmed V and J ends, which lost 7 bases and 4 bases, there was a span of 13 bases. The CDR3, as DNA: TGTGCCAGCACTATCCAGGGTGCCTATGGCTACACCTTC. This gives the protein CASTIQGAYGYTF.

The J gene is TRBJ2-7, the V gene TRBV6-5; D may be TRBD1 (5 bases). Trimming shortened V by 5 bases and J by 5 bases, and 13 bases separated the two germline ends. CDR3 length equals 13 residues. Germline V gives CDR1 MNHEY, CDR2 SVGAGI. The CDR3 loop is CASSQQGLNEQYF. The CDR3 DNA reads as TGTGCCAGCAGTCAGCAGGGATTGAACGAGCAGTACTTC.